This paragraph reports one T cell receptor beta chain. What it binds is unknown. The CDR3 spans 17 residues. Germline loops: CDR1 SGHRS, CDR2 YFSETQ. Trimming at V came to 0 bases and at J to 1 base, leaving 5 bases not matched to a gene. The entry originates in a study of shared clonotypes between healthy human individuals. Profiling relied on immunoSEQ multiplex PCR, and the TCRdb table lists in-frame clones only, not all of them. The profile covers more than 1,200,000 clones, with approximately 98.5% appearing a single time and 0.36% taken by the ten largest. Study-wide points: Naive subsets generally exceeded memory subsets in estimated richness.

The study enrolled healthy HIV-negative adults without recent acute infections or vaccinations as donors. Division of CD4+ cells produced a CD45RA+ naive subset and a CD45RA-negative memory subset. This TCR came from a young man in good health. The sequenced material came from naive CD4+ T cells sorted from blood. The subset here: CD45RA+ positively selected. The chain is built from TRBV5-1 and TRBJ2-1, with 9 nucleotides matching TRBD2. As DNA, the CDR3 is TGCGCCAGCAGCTTGGAAAGTAGCGGGAGATCCTACAATGAGCAGTTCTTC. It translates to CASSLESSGRSYNEQFF.